This entry describes one T cell receptor (beta chain). In this sample, this clone turned up a few times. It has no known antigen specificity. Base-call qualities are not available, and no considerably larger clone is one nucleotide away. These data are taken from a study of blood T cell repertoires in COVID-19 (dated by TCRdb to 2018 to 2020). Study-level background: Collaborator samples came from the United States, Italy and Spain and covered acute and convalescent phases of COVID-19. The prospective study material was composed of cDNA or gDNA derived from T cells, B-cell-depleted T cells, or PBMCs. Deeply sampled blood TCRbeta repertoires from subjects exposed to, actively infected with, or recovered from COVID-19 were included in the dataset. The repertoires were released in a freely available public database meant as a resource for research on the immune response to SARS-CoV-2. The samples were drawn from two sources: the first 160 participants of the ongoing ImmuneRACE study, and 1,000 to 1,500 subjects contributed by 6 global collaborators. A de-identified subject ID, COVID-19 status, age in years and sex were almost always included in the sample metadata. Where available, HLA class I and class II types were taken from metadata supplied by the sample provider and were not determined by assay-based typing.

Overall study results and their limits: The amount of clinical and demographic metadata varied by source and participant and was provided uncurated.

TCRbeta CDR3 regions were amplified from genomic DNA by means of the immunoSEQ Assay, a bias-controlled multiplex PCR. From the authors' description of their analysis: The number of nucleated cells in each sample was estimated by amplification of reference gene primers within the assay. To quantify the absolute abundance of each unique TCRbeta CDR3 rearrangement, sequence reads were collapsed and filtered. For each sample, productive Simpson clonality was calculated by taking the square root of Simpson's diversity index across productive rearrangements. TCRdb holds this immuneACCESS table with in-frame rearrangements only. Some clones are missing; in checked studies, unresolved V genes explain under half, and the rest has no known cause. The V and J calls and clone size come from that table; D and trimming were worked out from the DNA. The sample profile shows under 300,000 clones; approximately 86% of them were found once. The top ten constitute approximately 3.5% of the sample.

The germline V gene (reference sequence) sets CDR1 to MNHEY and CDR2 to SMNVEV. Relative to germline, V is 8 bases shorter and J is 0 bases shorter, with 7 bases between their ends. The CDR3 contains 13 residues, cysteine and phenylalanine counted. Kept here is only the CDR3 DNA, which spans 39 bases and is read in frame from base 1. Enrolling through a virtual design, the prospective study's participants ranged in age from roughly 18 to 100 years and lived across more than 20 United States geographic areas. To assign participants to cohorts, the prospective study relied on clinical history that participants themselves reported in a screening survey and a study questionnaire. Mobile phlebotomists in the prospective study collected whole blood, serum and a nasopharyngeal or oropharyngeal swab from every participant. Participants in the prospective study had the option to provide additional blood draws and questionnaires over a roughly two-month period. Before DNA extraction, blood samples from the prospective study were shipped at room temperature or frozen.

The sample consisted of PBMCs or T cells enriched from blood (not recorded which). The receptor chain draws on TRBV27 and TRBJ2-2; the D gene cannot be resolved reliably. The source is a woman in her thirties or forties with acute COVID-19. The nucleotides read TGTGCCAGCGGGCAATCGAACACCGGGGAGCTGTTTTTT. It translates to CASGQSNTGELFF.